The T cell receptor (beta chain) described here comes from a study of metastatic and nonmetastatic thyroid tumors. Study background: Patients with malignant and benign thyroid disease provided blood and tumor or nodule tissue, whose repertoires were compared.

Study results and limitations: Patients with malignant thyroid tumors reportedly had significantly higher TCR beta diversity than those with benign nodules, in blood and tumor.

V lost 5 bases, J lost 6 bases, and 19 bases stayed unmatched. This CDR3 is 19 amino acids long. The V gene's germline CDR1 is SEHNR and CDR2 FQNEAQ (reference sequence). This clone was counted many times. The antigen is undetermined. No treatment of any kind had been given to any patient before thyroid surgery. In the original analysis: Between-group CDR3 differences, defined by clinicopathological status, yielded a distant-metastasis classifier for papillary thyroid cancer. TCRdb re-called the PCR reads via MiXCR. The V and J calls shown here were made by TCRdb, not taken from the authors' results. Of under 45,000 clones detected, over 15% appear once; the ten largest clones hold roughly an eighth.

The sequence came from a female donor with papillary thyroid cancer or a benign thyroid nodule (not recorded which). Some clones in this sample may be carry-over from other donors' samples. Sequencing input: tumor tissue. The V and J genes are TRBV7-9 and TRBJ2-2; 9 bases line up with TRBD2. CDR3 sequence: CASSPRRGSGSGGAGELFF. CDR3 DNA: TGTGCCAGCAGCCCTCGCCGGGGTAGCGGGAGTGGGGGCGCCGGGGAGCTGTTTTTT.